The entry below gives a single T cell receptor (beta chain) sequence along with its context. What it recognizes is unknown. It was with 60 Vbeta and 13 Jbeta primers that the PCR ran. Here immunoSEQ multiplex PCR was the method, and the copy in TCRdb shows in-frame clones only, minus some. Altogether around 70,000 clones are present, 60% to 85% being singletons, with the ten largest covering under 15%. Per the germline V gene, CDR1 is SGDLS and CDR2 is YYNGEE. The CDR3 sequence is 15 residues long. Germline trimming cut 0 bases from V and 8 bases from J; bases unmatched to any gene: 7. The record originates from a study of cytomegalovirus exposure and HLA in healthy donors. Across the study: Previous work identified roughly 120 million unique TCR beta sequences from 200 million or so T cells.

General study findings and limits: Researchers had no immune exposure information except CMV serostatus available. An analysis done earlier found most TCR beta V segments productive about 87% or about 30% of the time. Apparent HLA restriction characterized most CMV-associated TCR beta chains in a later analysis.

Sequencing was done on a sample of PBMCs. This clonotype was obtained from an older man in good health and CMV-seronegative. The chain links TRBV9 to TRBJ2-1, with 8 bases that match TRBD1. The CDR3 protein is CASSVGAAGGDEQFF. CDR3 nucleotide sequence: TGTGCCAGCAGCGTAGGAGCAGCAGGGGGCGATGAGCAGTTCTTC.